A single sample gave rise to the 20 T cell receptor beta chains below, sequenced in a study of tissue T cells after allogeneic stem cell transplantation (dated by TCRdb to between 2021 and 2022). Library prep was done by the immunoSEQ multiplex PCR assay. The table was pulled from immuneACCESS by TCRdb, which kept in-frame rearrangements only. Such tables lose some clones; where checked, under half of the loss comes from unresolved V genes, and the rest has no known cause. The sample has roughly 3,100 clones on record, roughly three fifths of them singletons. The top ten clonotypes cover around 14% of the sample. In light of the paper, this sample's time point label describes: human tissue collected at research (rapid) autopsy. Over a roughly 3-year period, several adult allo-HCT recipients who had steroid-refractory GVHD were prospectively enrolled in a research-autopsy study. Sequencing was performed on descending colon tissue, taken at autopsy. The receptors were sampled from a male patient older than 55 with steroid-refractory graft-versus-host disease after an allogeneic stem cell transplant. Some T cells present after a transplant may be cells of the graft donor.

The chain carries TRBV4-3 and TRBJ2-7, with D uncertain. V was pared by 1 base and J by 3 bases, with 13 bases between. From germline, CDR1 is LGHNA and CDR2 YSLEER. This CDR3 comprises 15 residues. This chain's CDR3 is CASSQGVNRNYEQYF. The CDR3 DNA follows: TGCGCCAGCAGCCAAGGAGTTAATCGTAACTACGAGCAGTACTTC.

This rearrangement joins TRBV13 to TRBJ1-2; D is possibly TRBD1 (5 bases). CDR1 and CDR2 (germline): PRHDT, FYEKMQ (reference sequence). V lost 6 bases to trimming and J lost 5 bases, with 19 bases between them. This CDR3 region has 15 residues. This CDR3 reads CASSYERQYSYGYTF. CDR3 DNA: TGTGCCAGCAGTTACGAACGACAGTACTCATATGGCTACACCTTC. Filled out from reference TRBV13 and TRBJ1-2, the complete variable domain reads AAGVIQSPRHLIKEKRETATLKCYPIPRHDTVYWYQQGPGQDPQFLISFYEKMQSDKGSIPDRFSAQQFSDYHSELNMSSLELGDSALYFCASSYERQYSYGYTFGSGTRLTVV.

The chain combines TRBV7-2 with TRBJ1-1, with D perhaps matching TRBD1 (5 bases). The CDR3 spans 16 residues. Trimming left V 0 bases short and J 2 bases short, with 13 bases between. Germline V gene data show CDR1 as SGHTA and CDR2 as FQGNSA. The CDR3 DNA sequence: TGTGCCAGCAGCTTAGCGGGTCTAGGGGTAAACACTGAAGCTTTCTTT. Protein: CASSLAGLGVNTEAFF.

The gene calls are TRBV4-1 and TRBJ1-4; D gene uncertain. The CDR3 has 16 amino acids. Trimming stripped 0 bases from V and 5 bases from J, with 13 bases between. Germline lookup yields CDR1 MGHRA and CDR2 YSYEKL. CDR3 bases: TGCGCCAGCAGCCAAGACGGTGGTCGTCCCAATGAAAAACTGTTTTTT. Its protein product is CASSQDGGRPNEKLFF.

The chain recombines TRBV4-3 with TRBJ1-1; the D gene is possibly TRBD1 (6 bases). Germline V gene lookup returns CDR1 LGHNA and CDR2 YSLEER. V was trimmed by 0 bases and J by 1 base, leaving 9 bases between them. The CDR3 totals 15 residues. The CDR3 is CASSQEGGRNTEAFF. CDR3 nucleotide sequence: TGCGCCAGCAGCCAAGAAGGGGGAAGGAACACTGAAGCTTTCTTT.

This chain uses TRBV15 with TRBJ1-1; D call uncertain. Germline V gene sequence: CDR1 LNHNV, CDR2 YYDKDF (reference sequence). The ends were cut back, 0 bases at V and 3 bases at J, with 14 bases in the middle. CDR3 size: 16 residues. CDR3 bases: TGTGCCACCAGCAGAGAAATCGGGAGGTTGGACACTGAAGCTTTCTTT. Translation: CATSREIGRLDTEAFF.

This clone was observed a single time. The chain links TRBV2 to TRBJ2-7; 8 nucleotides match TRBD1. Germline V gene data show CDR1 as SNHLY and CDR2 as FYNNEI. The CDR3 runs to 15 residues. The V and J ends lost 9 bases and 6 bases, in that order; junction bases with no gene match: 16. The CDR3 nucleotides are TGTGCCAGTGTTCCGTCAGGACAGGGTCGGGGCGAGCAGTACTTC. Protein sequence: CASVPSGQGRGEQYF.

The chain is built from TRBV20-1 and TRBJ2-5; possibly TRBD2 for D (5 bases). The germline V and J ends were trimmed by 3 bases and 6 bases, with 11 bases remaining between them. The CDR3 spans 12 residues. Germline-derived CDR1 and CDR2 are DFQATT and SNEGSKA (reference sequence). CDR3 in DNA: TGCAGTGCTAGTGGCGGGCGGAAGACCCAGTACTTC. This sequence encodes CSASGGRKTQYF.

This clone has just one count. The chain employs TRBV7-2 and TRBJ1-2; TRBD1 agrees at 7 bases. Germline V lookup: CDR1 SGHTA, CDR2 FQGNSA. CDR3 length: 14 residues. The ends lost 7 bases at V and 3 bases at J; junction bases unmatched: 8. CDR3 amino acids: CASNPGQRYYGYTF. The DNA for the CDR3 is TGTGCCAGCAACCCGGGACAGCGCTACTATGGCTACACCTTC.

The V and J genes are TRBV5-6 and TRBJ2-3, with D hard to call. The ends were cut back, 2 bases at V and 1 base at J, with 5 bases in the middle. Germline CDR1 and CDR2: SGHDT and YYEEEE. The CDR3 totals 13 residues. The CDR3 bases are TGTGCCAGCAGCTTACTTGGCACAGATACGCAGTATTTT. Its protein product is CASSLLGTDTQYF.

The chain carries TRBV18 and TRBJ2-5; TRBD1 is a possible D gene (7 bases). The CDR3 consists of 13 residues. The germline V and J ends were trimmed by 4 bases and 4 bases, with 10 bases remaining between them. Germline CDR1 KGHSH, CDR2 LQKENI. CDR3 sequence reads: CASSLQGGETQYF. As DNA, the CDR3 is TGTGCCAGCTCACTCCAGGGGGGAGAGACCCAGTACTTC.

The chain joins TRBV4-2 to TRBJ1-1; a possible D gene is TRBD1 (5 bases). V shed 5 bases and J shed 6 bases, with 22 bases lying between them. Germline lookup yields CDR1 LGHNA and CDR2 YNFKEQ. The CDR3 is 16 amino acids. CDR3 bases: TGTGCCAGCAGCAGCCAGGAGGCGGGGCCCAAGTCTGAAGCTTTCTTT. Residues: CASSSQEAGPKSEAFF.

This clone has a handful of counts. DNA for the CDR3: TGTGCCAGCAGTCTTGGGGACGGAGCTTTCTTT. This encodes CASSLGDGAFF. The genes are TRBV6-2 or TRBV6-3 and TRBJ1-1, with a possible D match to TRBD1 (5 bases). Germline assignment: CDR1 MNHEY and CDR2 SVGEGT. Between the trimmed V and J ends, which lost 5 bases and 10 bases, there was a span of 11 bases. This CDR3 contains 11 residues.

The chain combines TRBV14 with TRBJ2-1, with a possible D match to TRBD2 (5 bases). The V gene's germline CDR1 is SGHDN and CDR2 FVKESK. The CDR3 runs to 16 residues. Trimming left V 2 bases short and J 3 bases short, with 14 bases between. In nucleotides, the CDR3 is TGTGCCAGCAGCCAATATGCGGGCTCACACTACAATGAGCAGTTCTTC. Translating it yields CASSQYAGSHYNEQFF.

This clone has a handful of counts. The chain joins TRBV7-9 to TRBJ2-4, with 11 bases lining up with TRBD2. CDR3 length: 12 amino acids. CDR1 and CDR2 (germline): SEHNR, FQNEAQ (reference sequence). With 8 bases clipped from V and 7 bases from J, the junction kept 1 base outside the gene matches. The CDR3 nucleotides read TGTGCCAGCGCTAGCGGGGGGAACATTCAGTACTTC. Translated: CASASGGNIQYF.

The CDR3 region has the DNA TGTGCCAGTAGACCAGGGGGAGGCTATGGCTACACCTTC. Protein: CASRPGGGYGYTF. The chain links TRBV19 to TRBJ1-2; 7 nucleotides match TRBD1. The CDR3 contains 13 residues. V trimming: 6 bases; J trimming: 4 bases; junction bases outside the gene matches: 5. The germline CDR1 and CDR2 sequences are LNHDA and SQIVND (reference sequence).

This clone is labeled large. The chain uses TRBV14 and TRBJ1-2; 7 bases are a match to TRBD1. V was clipped by 4 bases and J by 3 bases; unmatched bases: 5. The V gene's germline CDR1 is SGHDN and CDR2 FVKESK. The CDR3 runs 14 residues. CDR3 residues: CASSLIGTDYGYTF. The CDR3 DNA reads as TGTGCCAGCAGCCTTATCGGGACAGACTATGGCTACACCTTC.

The rearrangement links TRBV3-1 (or the pseudogene TRBV3-2) to TRBJ1-2; D is uncertain. The germline V gene encodes CDR1 LGHDT and CDR2 YNNKEL (reference sequence). The CDR3 is 13 residues long. Deletions cut 3 bases from V and 0 bases from J, with 5 bases between. CDR3 bases: TGTGCCAGCAGCCAGACGGCTAACTATGGCTACACCTTC. This gives the protein CASSQTANYGYTF.

Concerning this clone: Within the sample, other DNA sequences also encode this same CDR3. The rearrangement uses TRBV6-1 and TRBJ1-2; weak D call: TRBD1 (5 bases). The V end was cut by 2 bases, the J end by 7 bases, with 11 bases between. The CDR3 extends over 13 amino acids. Per germline, CDR1 MNHNS and CDR2 SASEGT. The CDR3 reads CASSETGLGGYTF. The CDR3 DNA is TGTGCCAGCAGTGAAACGGGGCTCGGTGGCTACACCTTC.

In this sample, this clone is large. Different DNA sequences within this sample yield the same CDR3. This chain links TRBV15 with TRBJ2-2; the D gene is possibly TRBD1 (5 bases). Per the germline V gene, CDR1 is LNHNV and CDR2 is YYDKDF (reference sequence). With 1 base removed from V and 5 bases from J, the gap between germline ends came to 5 bases. This CDR3 has 13 amino acids. For the CDR3, the DNA is TGTGCCACCAGCAGAGCAGGGACCGGGGAGCTGTTTTTT. The encoded protein is CATSRAGTGELFF.